These T cell receptor beta chains were read from a single sample in a study of T cell clones after liver transplantation. Produced via immunoSEQ multiplex PCR; TCRdb's table is partial and in-frame only. In the table there are tens of thousands of clones, approximately 70% of which are singletons. Sequenced material: CD4+ T cells from blood, taken at the approximately 16-month timepoint. These receptor sequences come from a human patient who received a liver transplant. Some T cells may be transferred from the graft donor. Both conserved end residues are part of each CDR3.

TRBV6-1,TRBJ1-2,CASSESRENYGYTF
TRBV30,TRBJ1-6,CAWSRDRNSPLHF
TRBV11-2,TRBJ2-3,CASSLGTTTDTQYF
TRBV6-5,TRBJ1-5,CASSATDSNQPQHF
TRBV2,TRBJ1-1,CASSAQVNTEAFF
TRBV5-1,TRBJ2-2,CASSSGLAGGPGELFF
TRBV6-1,TRBJ1-5,CASSEAFDQPQHF
TRBV30,TRBJ2-2,CAWSVMLGELFF
TRBV5-1,TRBJ1-4,CASSPSFDRGMKLFF
TRBV29-1,TRBJ1-1,CSVEHRIGTEAFF
TRBV5-1,TRBJ1-5,CASSLSGQINQPQHF
TRBV19,TRBJ1-5,CASSIKPGDQPQHF
TRBV7-8,TRBJ2-7,CASSHPAGEQYF
TRBV6-1,TRBJ1-6,CASSEIGDSPLHF
TRBV28,TRBJ2-7,CASQGGQGLLYEQYF
TRBV18,TRBJ2-3,CASSPRGQGSTDTQYF
TRBV6-5,TRBJ1-2,CASSKGQVNYGYTF
TRBV6-1,TRBJ1-1,CASSEQGPAFF
TRBV10-3,TRBJ1-2,CAIRGGANYGYTF
TRBV6-5,TRBJ1-2,CASSHEEFSRYGYTF
TRBV13,TRBJ2-1,CASSLGRDSLYNEQFF
TRBV28,TRBJ2-2,CASSLDLGTSNTGELFF
TRBV28,TRBJ1-2,CASTLGWSGMGTLYGYTF
TRBV27,TRBJ1-2,CASSPGGQGGYGYTF
TRBV29-1,TRBJ2-1,CSVSTQMDSSNEQFF
TRBV5-1,TRBJ2-1,CASRLRNEQFF
TRBV7-2,TRBJ2-3,CASSLELAGGLRTDTQYF
TRBV15,TRBJ1-3,CATSAGGTGNTIYF
TRBV7-2,TRBJ1-4,CASSLRQGGEKLFF